The rows below give T cell receptor beta chains drawn from one sample of a study of T cells expressing NK-cell markers. TCRdb reworked the 5' RACE reads into one entry per CDR3 protein, no DNA. Found here are 350,000 to 400,000 distinct CDR3 sequences; the top ten clones hold around 11%. The sequenced sample was blood T cells: a sorted CD56 or NKG2C T cell subset, CD4+ or CD8+ T cells, or bulk PBMC T cells (not recorded which). The origin of the receptors is a woman between 45 and 60 years old in good health. Each CDR3 is given with its conserved first and last residue.

length: 16
V: TRBV4-1
J: TRBJ2-1
CDR3: CASSQDRLAVYNEQFF

length: 16
V: TRBV7-9
J: TRBJ1-3
CDR3: CASRTGIPFSENTIYF

length: 14
V: TRBV6-1
J: TRBJ1-2
CDR3: CASSETALNYGYTF

length: 14
V: TRBV7-3
J: TRBJ2-3
CDR3: CASRSGPGTDTQYF

length: 14
V: TRBV3-1
J: TRBJ1-1
CDR3: CASSPKGWNTEAFF

length: 15
V: TRBV7-7
J: TRBJ2-1
CDR3: CASSLLKQGRSEQFF

length: 15
V: TRBV4-1
J: TRBJ2-3
CDR3: CASSGGAASTDTQYF

length: 14
V: TRBV5-1
J: TRBJ2-3
CDR3: CASSLAQRADTQYF

length: 19
V: TRBV12-3/TRBV12-4
J: TRBJ2-1
CDR3: CASSSEGLAGGLPYNEQFF

length: 15
V: TRBV9
J: TRBJ1-6
CDR3: CASSPRTGWDSPLHF

length: 17
V: TRBV27
J: TRBJ2-7
CDR3: CATTPLAGVSYPYEQYF

length: 17
V: TRBV5-5
J: TRBJ2-3
CDR3: CASSFSAAPRATDTQYF

length: 13
V: TRBV24-1
J: TRBJ2-1
CDR3: CATSKGDYNEQFF

length: 15
V: TRBV12-3/TRBV12-4
J: TRBJ1-2
CDR3: CASSAPGQGSYGYTF

length: 14
V: TRBV5-1
J: TRBJ1-1
CDR3: CASSLKGASTEAFF